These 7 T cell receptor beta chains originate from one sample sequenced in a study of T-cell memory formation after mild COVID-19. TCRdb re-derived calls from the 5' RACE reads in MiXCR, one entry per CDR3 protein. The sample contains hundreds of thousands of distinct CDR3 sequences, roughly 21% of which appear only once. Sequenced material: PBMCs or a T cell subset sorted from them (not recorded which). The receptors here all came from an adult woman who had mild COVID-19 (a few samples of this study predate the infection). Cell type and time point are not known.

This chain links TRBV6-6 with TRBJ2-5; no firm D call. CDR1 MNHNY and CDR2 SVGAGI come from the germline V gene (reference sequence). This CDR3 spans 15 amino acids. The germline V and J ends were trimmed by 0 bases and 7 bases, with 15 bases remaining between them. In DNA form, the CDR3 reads TGTGCCAGCAGTTACTCGGCAGCCAACGACGGGACCCAGTACTTC. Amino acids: CASSYSAANDGTQYF.

For the CDR3, the DNA is TGTGCCAGCAGCGTAGGAGGTGGGTTCGGGGAGACCCAGTACTTC. Residues: CASSVGGGFGETQYF. The chain employs TRBV9 and TRBJ2-5; D remains ambiguous. This CDR3 spans 15 amino acids. Looked up from germline, CDR1 is SGDLS and CDR2 is YYNGEE. The V end was cut by 0 bases, the J end by 5 bases, with 14 bases between. Looking up the rest from reference TRBV9 and TRBJ2-5 gives the full variable domain: DSGVTQTPKHLITATGQRVTLRCSPRSGDLSVYWYQQSLDQGLQFLIQYYNGEERAKGNILERFSAQQFPDLHSELNLSSLELGDSALYFCASSVGGGFGETQYFGPGTRLLVL.

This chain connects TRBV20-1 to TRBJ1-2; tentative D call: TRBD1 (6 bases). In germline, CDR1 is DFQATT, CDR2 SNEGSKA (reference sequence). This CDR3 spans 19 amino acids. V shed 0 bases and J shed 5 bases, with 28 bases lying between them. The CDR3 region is CSARDSQGIGTTARYGYTF. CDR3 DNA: TGCAGTGCTAGAGATTCCCAGGGGATCGGGACCACCGCTAGGTATGGCTACACCTTC.

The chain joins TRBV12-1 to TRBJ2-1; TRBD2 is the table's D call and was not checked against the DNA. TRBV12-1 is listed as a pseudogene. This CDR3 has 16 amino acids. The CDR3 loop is CASSLSPSGGANEQFF. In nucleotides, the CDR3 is TGCGCCAGCAGCTTGTCCCCTAGCGGGGGGGCCAATGAGCAGTTCTTC.

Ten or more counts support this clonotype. The chain's CDR3 is CASSFQSSGANVLTF. The CDR3 bases are TGTGCCAGCAGTTTTCAGTCCTCTGGGGCCAACGTCCTGACTTTC. The J gene is TRBJ2-6, the V gene TRBV12-3 or TRBV12-4; D not resolved. This CDR3 region has 15 residues. V was pared by 3 bases and J by 0 bases, with 6 bases between.

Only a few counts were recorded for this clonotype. Here the CDR3 DNA reads TGCAGTGCTAGTGCGGGCGGGACAGACATTCAGTACTTC. This gives the protein CSASAGGTDIQYF. The V gene is TRBV20-1, the J gene TRBJ2-4; tentative D call: TRBD1 (7 bases). The CDR3 totals 13 residues. The germline gives CDR1 DFQATT, CDR2 SNEGSKA (reference sequence). The germline V and J ends were trimmed by 3 bases and 8 bases, with 14 bases remaining between them.

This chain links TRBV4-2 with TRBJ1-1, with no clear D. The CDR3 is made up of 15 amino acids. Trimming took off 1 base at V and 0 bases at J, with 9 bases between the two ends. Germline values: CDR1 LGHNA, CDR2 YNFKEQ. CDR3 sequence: CASSQAYGLNTEAFF. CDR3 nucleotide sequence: TGTGCCAGCAGCCAAGCCTACGGGTTGAACACTGAAGCTTTCTTT.